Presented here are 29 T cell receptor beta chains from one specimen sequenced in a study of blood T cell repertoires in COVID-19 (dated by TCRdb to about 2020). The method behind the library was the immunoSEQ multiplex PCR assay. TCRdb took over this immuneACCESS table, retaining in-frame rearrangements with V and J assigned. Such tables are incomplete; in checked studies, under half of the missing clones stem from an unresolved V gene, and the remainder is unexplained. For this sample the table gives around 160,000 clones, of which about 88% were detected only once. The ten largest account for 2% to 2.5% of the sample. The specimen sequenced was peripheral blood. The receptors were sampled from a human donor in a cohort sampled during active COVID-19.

In DNA form, the CDR3 reads TGTGCCAGTAGCCAAGAGAGGGCGAGAGGCAATCAGCCCCAGCATTTT. Translating it yields CASSQERARGNQPQHF. The chain carries TRBV19 and TRBJ1-5; the D is unclear. The V gene lost 6 bases and the J gene lost 2 bases, with 17 bases spanning the gap. Germline CDR1 and CDR2: LNHDA and SQIVND (reference sequence). This CDR3 is 16 amino acids long.

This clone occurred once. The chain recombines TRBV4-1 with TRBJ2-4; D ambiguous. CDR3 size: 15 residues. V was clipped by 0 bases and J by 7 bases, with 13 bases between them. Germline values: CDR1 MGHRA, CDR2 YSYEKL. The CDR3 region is CASSQDLVGWNIQYF. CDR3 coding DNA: TGCGCCAGCAGCCAAGATCTAGTTGGGTGGAACATTCAGTACTTC.

The CDR3 DNA is TGTGCCAGCAGCTTAGACAGCTCTTCTGAAGCTTTCTTT. As protein: CASSLDSSSEAFF. V usage is TRBV7-2 and J usage is TRBJ1-1; D remains unclear. The CDR3 is made up of 13 amino acids. The V gene lost 1 base and the J gene lost 6 bases, with 9 bases spanning the gap. CDR1 and CDR2 from the germline V gene are SGHTA and FQGNSA.

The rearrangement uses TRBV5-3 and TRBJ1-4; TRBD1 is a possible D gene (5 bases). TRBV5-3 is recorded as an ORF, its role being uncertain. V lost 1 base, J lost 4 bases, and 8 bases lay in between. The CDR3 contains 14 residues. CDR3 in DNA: TGTGCCAGAAGCTTGCCAGGGAATAATGAAAAACTGTTTTTT. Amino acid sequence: CARSLPGNNEKLFF.

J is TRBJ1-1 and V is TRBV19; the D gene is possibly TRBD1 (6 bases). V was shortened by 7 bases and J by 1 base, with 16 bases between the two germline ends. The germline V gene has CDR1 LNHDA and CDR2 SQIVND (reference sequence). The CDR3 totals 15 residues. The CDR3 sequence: CASTVGGDWNTEAFF. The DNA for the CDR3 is TGTGCCAGTACCGTTGGGGGCGACTGGAACACTGAAGCTTTCTTT.

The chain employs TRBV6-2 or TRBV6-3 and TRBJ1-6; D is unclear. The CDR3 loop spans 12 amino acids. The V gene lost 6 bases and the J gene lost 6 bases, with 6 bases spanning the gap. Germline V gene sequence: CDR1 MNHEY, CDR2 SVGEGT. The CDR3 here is CASSTTNSPLHF. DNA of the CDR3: TGTGCCAGCAGCACTACTAATTCACCCCTCCACTTT.

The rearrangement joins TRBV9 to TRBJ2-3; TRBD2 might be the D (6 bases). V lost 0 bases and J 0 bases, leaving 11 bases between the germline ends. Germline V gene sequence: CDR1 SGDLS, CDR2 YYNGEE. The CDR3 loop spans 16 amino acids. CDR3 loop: CASSVGAGTSTDTQYF. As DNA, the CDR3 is TGTGCCAGCAGCGTAGGAGCCGGGACTAGCACAGATACGCAGTATTTT.

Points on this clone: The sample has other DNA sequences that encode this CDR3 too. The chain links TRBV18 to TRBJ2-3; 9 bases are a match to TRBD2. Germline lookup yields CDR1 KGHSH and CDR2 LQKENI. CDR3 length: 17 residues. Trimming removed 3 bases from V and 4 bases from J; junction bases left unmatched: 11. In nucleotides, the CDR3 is TGTGCCAGCTCACCTCCAGGTAGCGGGAGTCGGGCAGATACGCAGTATTTT. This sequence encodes CASSPPGSGSRADTQYF.

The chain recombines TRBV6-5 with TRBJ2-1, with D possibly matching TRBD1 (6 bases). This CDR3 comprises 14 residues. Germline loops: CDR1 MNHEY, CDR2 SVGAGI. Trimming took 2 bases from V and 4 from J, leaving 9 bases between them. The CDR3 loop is CASSYRTAYNEQFF. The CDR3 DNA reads TGTGCCAGCAGTTACAGGACAGCGTACAATGAGCAGTTCTTC.

The CDR3 coding sequence is TGCAGTGCTAAGAGGGCCCCGAGTACGTACTTC. This encodes CSAKRAPSTYF. The chain couples TRBV20-1 to TRBJ2-7, with D possibly TRBD2 on 5 matching bases. Deletions cut 4 bases from V and 12 bases from J, with 16 bases between. The CDR3 has 11 amino acids. CDR1 and CDR2 from the germline V gene are DFQATT and SNEGSKA (reference sequence).

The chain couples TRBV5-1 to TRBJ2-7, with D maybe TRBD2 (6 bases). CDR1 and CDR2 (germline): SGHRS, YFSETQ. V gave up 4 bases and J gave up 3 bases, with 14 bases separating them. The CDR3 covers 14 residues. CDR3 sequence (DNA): TGCGCCAGCAGCCCTAGACTAGGATACTACGAGCAGTACTTC. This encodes CASSPRLGYYEQYF.

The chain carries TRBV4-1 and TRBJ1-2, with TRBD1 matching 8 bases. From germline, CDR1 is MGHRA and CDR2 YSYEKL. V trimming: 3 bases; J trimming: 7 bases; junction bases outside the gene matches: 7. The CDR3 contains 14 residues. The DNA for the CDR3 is TGCGCCAGCAGCCAGGTGACAGGGGCGGCTGGCTACACCTTC. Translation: CASSQVTGAAGYTF.

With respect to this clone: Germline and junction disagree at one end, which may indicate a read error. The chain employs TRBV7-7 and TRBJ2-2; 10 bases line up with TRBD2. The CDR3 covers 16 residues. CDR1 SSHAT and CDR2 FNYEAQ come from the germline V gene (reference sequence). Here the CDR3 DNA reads TGTGCTAGCAGCTCAGGGACTAGCGTGAACACCGGGGAGCTGTTTTTT. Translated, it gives CASSSGTSVNTGELFF.

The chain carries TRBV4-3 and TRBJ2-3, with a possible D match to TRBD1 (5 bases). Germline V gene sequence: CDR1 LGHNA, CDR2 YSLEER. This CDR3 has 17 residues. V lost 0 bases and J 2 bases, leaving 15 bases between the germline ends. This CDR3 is CASSQDVNLGVTDTQYF. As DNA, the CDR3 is TGCGCCAGCAGCCAAGATGTTAACTTAGGGGTCACAGATACGCAGTATTTT.

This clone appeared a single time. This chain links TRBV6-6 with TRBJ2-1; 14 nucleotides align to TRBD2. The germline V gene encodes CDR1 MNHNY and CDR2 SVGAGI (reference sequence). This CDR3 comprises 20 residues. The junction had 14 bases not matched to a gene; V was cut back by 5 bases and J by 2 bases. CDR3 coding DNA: TGTGCCAGCAGTCGCCCCGTGACTGTGACTAGCGGGAGGGCCTACAATGAGCAGTTCTTC. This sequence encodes CASSRPVTVTSGRAYNEQFF.

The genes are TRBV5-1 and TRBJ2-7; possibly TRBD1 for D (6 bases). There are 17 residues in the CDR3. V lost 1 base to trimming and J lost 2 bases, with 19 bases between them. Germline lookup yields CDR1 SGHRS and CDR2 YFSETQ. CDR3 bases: TGCGCCAGCAGCTTGAGCCCACGCAGGGGAGCTGCCTACGAGCAGTACTTC. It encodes CASSLSPRRGAAYEQYF.

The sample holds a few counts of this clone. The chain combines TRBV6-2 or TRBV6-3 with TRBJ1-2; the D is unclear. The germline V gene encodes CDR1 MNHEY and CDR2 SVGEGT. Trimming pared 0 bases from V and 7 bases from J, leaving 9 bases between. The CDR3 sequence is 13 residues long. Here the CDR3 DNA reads TGTGCCAGCAGTTACTCGGGTGGGCCTGGCTACACCTTC. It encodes CASSYSGGPGYTF.

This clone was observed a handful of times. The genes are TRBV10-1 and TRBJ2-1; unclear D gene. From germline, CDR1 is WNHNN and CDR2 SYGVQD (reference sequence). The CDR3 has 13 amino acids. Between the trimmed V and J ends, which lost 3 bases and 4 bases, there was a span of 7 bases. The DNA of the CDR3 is TGCGCCAGCAGTGATGACACTTACAATGAGCAGTTCTTC. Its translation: CASSDDTYNEQFF.

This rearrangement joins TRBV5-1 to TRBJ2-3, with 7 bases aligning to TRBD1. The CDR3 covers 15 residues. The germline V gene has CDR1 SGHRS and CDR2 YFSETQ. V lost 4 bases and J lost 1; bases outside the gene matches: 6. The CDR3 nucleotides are TGCGCCAGCAGCAGATCCGGGACAGGCACAGATACGCAGTATTTT. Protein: CASSRSGTGTDTQYF.

The CDR3 region is CASRFGQNYGYTF. Written as DNA, the CDR3 is TGTGCCAGCAGATTTGGACAGAACTATGGCTACACCTTC. This chain links TRBV5-4 with TRBJ1-2, with a weak D call TRBD1 (6 bases). CDR3 length: 13 residues. V was clipped by 5 bases and J by 2 bases, with 10 bases between them. Germline CDR1 reads SGHNT; CDR2 reads YYREEE (reference sequence).

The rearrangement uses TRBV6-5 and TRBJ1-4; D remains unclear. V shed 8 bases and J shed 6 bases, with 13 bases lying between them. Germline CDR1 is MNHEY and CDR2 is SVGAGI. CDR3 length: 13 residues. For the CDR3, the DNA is TGTGCCAGCCGGCGGCCGACGGATGAAAAACTGTTTTTT. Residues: CASRRPTDEKLFF.

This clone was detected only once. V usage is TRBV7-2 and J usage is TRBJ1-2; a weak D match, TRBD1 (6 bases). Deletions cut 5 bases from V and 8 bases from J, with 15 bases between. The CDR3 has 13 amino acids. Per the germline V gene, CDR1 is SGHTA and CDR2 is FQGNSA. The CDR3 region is CASSELQGWGYTF. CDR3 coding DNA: TGTGCCAGCAGCGAACTCCAGGGGTGGGGCTACACCTTC. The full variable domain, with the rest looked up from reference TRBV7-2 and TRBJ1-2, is GAGVSQSPSNKVTEKGKDVELRCDPISGHTALYWYRQSLGQGLEFLIYFQGNSAPDKSGLPSDRFSAERTGGSVSTLTIQRTQQEDSAVYLCASSELQGWGYTFGSGTRLTVV.

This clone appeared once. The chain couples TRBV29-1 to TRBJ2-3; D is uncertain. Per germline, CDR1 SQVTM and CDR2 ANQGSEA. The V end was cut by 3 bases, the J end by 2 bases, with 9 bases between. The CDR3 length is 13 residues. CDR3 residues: CSVDAGPTDTQYF. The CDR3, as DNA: TGCAGCGTTGATGCAGGTCCCACAGATACGCAGTATTTT.

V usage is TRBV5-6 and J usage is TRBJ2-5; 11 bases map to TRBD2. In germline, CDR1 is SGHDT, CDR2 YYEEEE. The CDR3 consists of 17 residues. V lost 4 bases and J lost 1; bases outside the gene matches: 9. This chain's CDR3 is CASSPKSTSGAQETQYF. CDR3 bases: TGTGCCAGCAGCCCGAAATCGACTAGCGGGGCCCAAGAGACCCAGTACTTC.

CDR3 residues: CASSLALGGEAFF. The DNA of the CDR3 is TGTGCCAGCAGTTTAGCGCTGGGGGGAGAAGCTTTCTTT. The chain recombines TRBV12-3 or TRBV12-4 with TRBJ1-1, with TRBD1 as a possible D gene (5 bases). The CDR3 covers 13 residues. The ends were cut back, 0 bases at V and 8 bases at J, with 10 bases in the middle.

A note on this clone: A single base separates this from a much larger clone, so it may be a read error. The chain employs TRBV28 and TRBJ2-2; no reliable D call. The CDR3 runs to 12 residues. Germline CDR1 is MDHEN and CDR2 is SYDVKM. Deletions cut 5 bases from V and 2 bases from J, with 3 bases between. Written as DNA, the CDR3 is TGTGCCAGCAGTACTAACACCGGGGAGCTGTTTTTT. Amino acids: CASSTNTGELFF. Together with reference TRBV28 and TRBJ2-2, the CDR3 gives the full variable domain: DVKVTQSSRYLVKRTGEKVFLECVQDMDHENMFWYRQDPGLGLRLIYFSYDVKMKEKGDIPEGYSVSREKKERFSLILESASTNQTSMYLCASSTNTGELFFGEGSRLTVL.

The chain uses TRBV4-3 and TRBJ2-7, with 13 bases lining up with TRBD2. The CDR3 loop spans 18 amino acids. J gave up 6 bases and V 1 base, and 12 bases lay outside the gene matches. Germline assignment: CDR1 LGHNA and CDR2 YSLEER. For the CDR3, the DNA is TGCGCCAGCAGCCAAGCCTACTCCGGGACTAGCGGGGAAGGCGAGCAGTACTTC. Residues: CASSQAYSGTSGEGEQYF.

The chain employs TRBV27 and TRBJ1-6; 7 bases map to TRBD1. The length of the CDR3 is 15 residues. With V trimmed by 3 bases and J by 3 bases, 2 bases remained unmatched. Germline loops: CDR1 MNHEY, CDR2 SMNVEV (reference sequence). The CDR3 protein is CASSLDRLYNSPLHF. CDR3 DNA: TGTGCCAGCAGTTTGGACAGGCTCTATAATTCACCCCTCCACTTT.

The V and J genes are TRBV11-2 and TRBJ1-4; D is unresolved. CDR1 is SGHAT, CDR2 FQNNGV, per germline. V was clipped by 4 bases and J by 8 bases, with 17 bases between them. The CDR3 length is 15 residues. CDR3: CASSSLGLRPEKLFF. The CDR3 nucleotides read TGTGCCAGCAGCTCACTGGGCCTCCGGCCCGAAAAACTGTTTTTT.